The 26 T cell receptor beta chains below all came from one sample that was sequenced in a study of cytomegalovirus exposure and HLA in healthy donors. PCR employed 60 Vbeta and 13 Jbeta primers. The table came from immunoSEQ multiplex PCR; TCRdb's copy has only in-frame clones and leaves some out. Altogether roughly 150,000 clones are present, nearly 80% being singletons, with the ten largest covering around 1.7%. Material: PBMCs. All receptors derive from a young woman in good health and CMV-seronegative.

This clone was seen just once. The V call is TRBV5-6, the J call TRBJ1-2; TRBD1 matches at 7 bases. The junction had 5 bases not matched to a gene; V was cut back by 4 bases and J by 8 bases. CDR1 is SGHDT, CDR2 YYEEEE, per germline. This CDR3 region has 12 residues. CDR3 nucleotide sequence: TGTGCCAGCAGCCTGCGACAGGGAGGCTACACCTTC. Translation: CASSLRQGGYTF.

Concerning this clone itself: Different DNA sequences within this sample yield the same CDR3. V is TRBV5-1 and J is TRBJ2-1, with TRBD1 matching over 7 bases. V lost 4 bases and J lost 8; bases outside the gene matches: 0. The CDR3 sequence is 11 residues long. The germline CDR1 and CDR2 sequences are SGHRS and YFSETQ. CDR3: CASSTGDEQFF. Written as DNA, the CDR3 is TGCGCCAGCAGCACAGGGGATGAGCAGTTCTTC. Full variable domain (missing parts from reference TRBV5-1 and TRBJ2-1): KAGVTQTPRYLIKTRGQQVTLSCSPISGHRSVSWYQQTPGQGLQFLFEYFSETQRNKGNFPGRFSGRQFSNSRSEMNVSTLELGDSALYLCASSTGDEQFFGPGTRLTVL.

The chain combines TRBV6-1 with TRBJ1-4, with 10 bases that match TRBD1. V lost 3 bases, J lost 7 bases, and 11 bases stayed unmatched. CDR3 length equals 17 residues. CDR1 and CDR2 from the germline V gene are MNHNS and SASEGT. CDR3 sequence: CASSEGPAWDRGEKLFF. The CDR3 DNA reads as TGTGCCAGCAGTGAGGGGCCCGCCTGGGACAGGGGTGAAAAACTGTTTTTT.

This chain joins TRBV7-2 and TRBJ2-4; the D gene is possibly TRBD1 (6 bases). This CDR3 region has 13 residues. Trimming removed 5 bases from V and 12 bases from J, with 17 bases in between. Germline-derived CDR1 and CDR2 are SGHTA and FQGNSA. The CDR3 region is CASSPRGTLDQYF. DNA for the CDR3: TGTGCCAGCAGCCCTAGGGGGACCTTGGATCAGTACTTC. Full variable domain (missing parts from reference TRBV7-2 and TRBJ2-4): GAGVSQSPSNKVTEKGKDVELRCDPISGHTALYWYRQSLGQGLEFLIYFQGNSAPDKSGLPSDRFSAERTGGSVSTLTIQRTQQEDSAVYLCASSPRGTLDQYFGAGTRLSVL.

The chain is built from TRBV5-5 and TRBJ1-3; 7 nucleotides align to TRBD1. With 0 bases clipped from V and 4 bases from J, the junction kept 7 bases outside the gene matches. The length of the CDR3 is 16 residues. CDR1 is SGHKS, CDR2 YYEKEE, per germline (reference sequence). Here the CDR3 DNA reads TGTGCCAGCAGCTTGGTGGTCAGGGGGTCCGGAAACACCATATATTTT. This gives the protein CASSLVVRGSGNTIYF. The full variable domain, completed using reference TRBV5-5 and TRBJ1-3, is DAGVTQSPTHLIKTRGQQVTLRCSPISGHKSVSWYQQVLGQGPQFIFQYYEKEERGRGNFPDRFSARQFPNYSSELNVNALLLGDSALYLCASSLVVRGSGNTIYFGEGSWLTVV.

This sequence joins TRBV7-9 and TRBJ2-6; 10 positions agree with TRBD1. V lost 5 bases to trimming and J lost 3 bases; unmatched junction nucleotides: 13. The CDR3 consists of 19 residues. The germline V gene has CDR1 SEHNR and CDR2 FQNEAQ (reference sequence). CDR3 sequence reads: CASSLSYPGTGDGANVLTF. The CDR3 DNA sequence: TGTGCCAGCAGCCTGAGCTACCCCGGGACAGGGGATGGGGCCAACGTCCTGACTTTC.

The V gene is TRBV9, the J gene TRBJ1-5, with TRBD1 as a possible D gene (5 bases). V was trimmed by 3 bases and J by 5 bases, leaving 15 bases between them. The CDR3 length is 15 residues. Germline values: CDR1 SGDLS, CDR2 YYNGEE. This CDR3 is CASSAGGARDQPQHF. The CDR3 nucleotides read TGTGCCAGCAGCGCAGGCGGGGCTCGGGATCAGCCCCAGCATTTT.

V and J are TRBV9 and TRBJ2-2, with TRBD1 matching over 8 bases. Per the germline V gene, CDR1 is SGDLS and CDR2 is YYNGEE. The CDR3 sequence is 17 residues long. V lost 4 bases, J lost 1 base, and 9 bases stayed unmatched. CDR3 sequence (DNA): TGTGCCAGCAGCCCAAACCCCGGGACAGGGAACACCGGGGAGCTGTTTTTT. It yields the protein CASSPNPGTGNTGELFF.

CDR3 sequence (DNA): TGTGCCAGCAGCTTGGGACAGGGGCAAGATGGCTACACCTTC. The encoded protein is CASSLGQGQDGYTF. V gene TRBV5-4 combines with J gene TRBJ1-2, with 8 bases matching TRBD1. CDR1 is SGHNT, CDR2 YYREEE, per germline (reference sequence). V trimming: 0 bases; J trimming: 6 bases; junction bases outside the gene matches: 4. The CDR3 extends over 14 amino acids.

The genes are TRBV29-1 and TRBJ2-3; 8 nucleotides line up with TRBD1. This CDR3 spans 14 amino acids. Germline assignment: CDR1 SQVTM and CDR2 ANQGSEA. CDR3 DNA: TGCACCCCGCCGGACAGGGCGAGCACAGATACGCAGTATTTT. This encodes CTPPDRASTDTQYF.

This clone was observed a handful of times. The rearrangement uses TRBV6-1 and TRBJ2-1; TRBD1 matches 11 bases. Germline CDR1 and CDR2: MNHNS and SASEGT. The V gene end was trimmed by 7 bases and the J gene end by 12 bases; junction bases not matched to a gene: 14. This CDR3 spans 15 amino acids. The CDR3 protein is CASTSPGTGGMRQFF. The CDR3, as DNA: TGTGCCAGCACTTCACCCGGGACAGGGGGTATGAGGCAGTTCTTC.

The chain couples TRBV27 to TRBJ1-1, with TRBD1 matching over 7 bases. Germline CDR1 reads MNHEY; CDR2 reads SMNVEV (reference sequence). CDR3 size: 16 residues. The V segment lost 7 bases and the J segment 3 bases; nucleotides outside the gene matches: 14. Here the CDR3 reads CASTLLSSGGYTEAFF. In DNA form, the CDR3 reads TGTGCCAGCACCCTGCTCAGCTCAGGGGGTTACACTGAAGCTTTCTTT.

V and J are TRBV6-1 and TRBJ1-1; a possible D gene is TRBD1 (5 bases). The V gene's germline CDR1 is MNHNS and CDR2 SASEGT. The CDR3 extends over 16 amino acids. V gave up 1 base and J gave up 0 bases, with 12 bases separating them. CDR3 region: CASSEGYRTVNTEAFF. CDR3 sequence (DNA): TGTGCCAGCAGTGAAGGATACAGGACCGTGAACACTGAAGCTTTCTTT.

The chain couples TRBV7-9 to TRBJ1-2; a possible D gene is TRBD1 (6 bases). The CDR3 consists of 16 residues. Germline values: CDR1 SEHNR, CDR2 FQNEAQ (reference sequence). V was clipped by 5 bases and J by 1 base, with 17 bases between them. The CDR3 here is CASSIRTAYINYGYTF. Here the CDR3 DNA reads TGTGCCAGCAGCATCAGGACAGCATATATTAACTATGGCTACACCTTC.

This clone came up many times. The CDR3 region has the DNA TGTGCCAGCAGTGAAGCGGTCGGGGGGGCCTATGGCTACACCTTC. This sequence encodes CASSEAVGGAYGYTF. This sequence joins TRBV6-1 and TRBJ1-2; possibly TRBD1 for D (6 bases). Trimming pared 0 bases from V and 4 bases from J, leaving 12 bases between. Germline CDR1 reads MNHNS; CDR2 reads SASEGT. The CDR3 is 15 residues long.

This clone was recorded a few times. The V call is TRBV13, the J call TRBJ1-2; 12 bases are shared with TRBD1. CDR3 length: 15 amino acids. Germline loops: CDR1 PRHDT, CDR2 FYEKMQ (reference sequence). Trimming took 3 bases from V and 7 from J; bases not matched to a gene: 6. This CDR3 reads CASSFTGTGGFGYTF. As DNA, the CDR3 is TGTGCCAGCAGCTTTACCGGGACAGGGGGCTTTGGCTACACCTTC.

This rearrangement joins TRBV6-5 to TRBJ1-2; D uncertain. V lost 5 bases and J lost 10, with 14 bases in between. The CDR3 is 12 residues long. Germline CDR1 MNHEY, CDR2 SVGAGI. CDR3 protein: CASSLDRLIYTF. CDR3 in DNA: TGTGCCAGCAGTCTAGACCGGCTGATCTACACCTTC.

The rearrangement joins TRBV5-5 to TRBJ2-5; 8 bases line up with TRBD1. The trim removed 5 bases at V and 7 bases at J, leaving 10 bases unmatched. The CDR3 contains 14 residues. Germline lookup yields CDR1 SGHKS and CDR2 YYEKEE (reference sequence). Here the CDR3 DNA reads TGTGCCAGCAGACCCGTGACAGGGACAGGGACCCAGTACTTC. This codes for CASRPVTGTGTQYF.

To note about this clone: The same CDR3 arises from other DNA sequences in this sample as well. The chain carries TRBV7-3 and TRBJ1-1; D unclear. The CDR3 spans 13 residues. Germline assignment: CDR1 SGHTA and CDR2 FQGTGA. The V and J ends lost 3 bases and 0 bases respectively, with 5 bases between them. In DNA form, the CDR3 reads TGTGCCAGCAGCTTGTCAATGAACACTGAAGCTTTCTTT. This encodes CASSLSMNTEAFF.

The genes are TRBV5-1 and TRBJ2-3; D gene uncertain. The V gene's germline CDR1 is SGHRS and CDR2 YFSETQ. Trimming shortened V by 0 bases and J by 6 bases, and 11 bases separated the two germline ends. The CDR3 is made up of 14 amino acids. The CDR3 sequence: CASSLEQPSDTQYF. The CDR3 DNA sequence: TGCGCCAGCAGCTTGGAACAGCCCTCGGATACGCAGTATTTT.

The chain is built from TRBV11-1 and TRBJ2-7; D might be TRBD1 (5 bases). The CDR3 loop spans 13 amino acids. Germline V gives CDR1 SGHAT, CDR2 FQDESV (reference sequence). The V and J ends lost 5 bases and 6 bases respectively, with 14 bases between them. CDR3 sequence (DNA): TGTGCCAGCAGCGACGGACATCCGCGCGAGCAGTACTTC. Protein: CASSDGHPREQYF.

The count of this clone is one. The chain combines TRBV27 with TRBJ2-1, with D uncertain. Germline V lookup: CDR1 MNHEY, CDR2 SMNVEV (reference sequence). V shed 3 bases and J shed 8 bases, with 11 bases lying between them. The CDR3 extends over 13 amino acids. The CDR3 is CASSFISFDEQFF. CDR3 nucleotides: TGTGCCAGCAGTTTTATCAGTTTTGATGAGCAGTTCTTC.

V is TRBV6-6 and J is TRBJ1-6, with no clear D. Looked up from germline, CDR1 is MNHNY and CDR2 is SVGAGI (reference sequence). V was shortened by 6 bases and J by 9 bases, with 9 bases between the two germline ends. The CDR3 extends over 12 amino acids. For the CDR3, the DNA is TGTGCCAGCAGCTATACTGGTTCACCCCTCCACTTT. Encoded protein: CASSYTGSPLHF.

V is TRBV7-6 and J is TRBJ2-7; 9 nucleotides align to TRBD2. From germline, CDR1 is SGHVS and CDR2 FNYEAQ. The CDR3 has 17 residues. The V segment lost 3 bases and the J segment 4 bases; nucleotides outside the gene matches: 13. CDR3 protein: CASSFRLSGGGVYEQYF. As DNA, the CDR3 is TGTGCCAGCAGCTTTAGGCTTAGCGGGGGAGGTGTATACGAGCAGTACTTC.

The rearrangement links TRBV6-5 to TRBJ1-2, with 8 bases lining up with TRBD1. The CDR3 runs to 14 residues. Germline trimming cut 3 bases from V and 7 bases from J; bases unmatched to any gene: 7. Germline lookup yields CDR1 MNHEY and CDR2 SVGAGI. The DNA for the CDR3 is TGTGCCAGCAGTTATGAGGCAGGGGGCGGTGGCTACACCTTC. Its protein product is CASSYEAGGGGYTF.

This clone has a handful of counts. This sequence joins TRBV2 and TRBJ2-4; D gene ambiguous. Trimming cost V 2 bases and J 0 bases, with 8 bases left between them. CDR1 and CDR2 from the germline V gene are SNHLY and FYNNEI. This CDR3 has 15 residues. In DNA form, the CDR3 reads TGTGCCAGCAGTGAACTACAGATAGCCAAAAACATTCAGTACTTC. Translated, it gives CASSELQIAKNIQYF.